Each of the 20 T cell receptor beta chains below was sequenced from the same sample in a study of blood T cells in healthy people across ages. Primers used in a second PCR of about 6 to 12 cycles were a sample-barcoded 5' primer and a J-beta primer mix. MiXCR, run by TCRdb on the 5' RACE reads, gives a single entry per CDR3 protein. The sample consists of almost 1 million distinct CDR3 sequences, just over 50% of them appearing once. Sequencing input: blood. All receptors come from a woman aged 55-70 years in good health.

The rearrangement uses TRBV4-3 and TRBJ1-3; D gene uncertain. Germline values: CDR1 LGHNA, CDR2 YSLEER. CDR3 length: 14 amino acids. Between the trimmed V and J ends, which lost 4 bases and 1 base, there was a span of 8 bases. The CDR3 protein is CASSLRGSGNTIYF. CDR3 in DNA: TGCGCCAGCAGCCTTAGAGGTTCTGGAAACACCATATATTTT.

The V gene is TRBV20-1, the J gene TRBJ2-1; a weak D match, TRBD2 (6 bases). Trimming shortened V by 4 bases and J by 0 bases, and 7 bases separated the two germline ends. The CDR3 spans 13 residues. Germline V gives CDR1 DFQATT, CDR2 SNEGSKA (reference sequence). The CDR3 region has the DNA TGCAGTGCTAATAGCGGCTCCTACAATGAGCAGTTCTTC. This sequence encodes CSANSGSYNEQFF.

The CDR3 is CASRASGHQGETQYF. CDR3 nucleotide sequence: TGTGCCAGCAGGGCTAGCGGCCATCAAGGGGAGACCCAGTACTTC. V usage is TRBV6-5 and J usage is TRBJ2-5, with TRBD2 matching 7 bases. The V segment lost 6 bases and the J segment 5 bases; nucleotides outside the gene matches: 12. The CDR3 runs 15 residues. The germline V gene encodes CDR1 MNHEY and CDR2 SVGAGI.

The J gene is TRBJ2-3, the V gene TRBV20-1, with D perhaps matching TRBD2 (5 bases). The germline gives CDR1 DFQATT, CDR2 SNEGSKA (reference sequence). The V and J ends lost 3 bases and 5 bases respectively, with 12 bases between them. The CDR3 spans 13 residues. The CDR3 loop is CSARKPGGDTQYF. As DNA, the CDR3 is TGCAGTGCTAGGAAGCCAGGAGGAGATACGCAGTATTTT.

The rearrangement links TRBV11-2 to TRBJ2-5; no clear D gene. The CDR3 is made up of 12 amino acids. The germline CDR1 and CDR2 sequences are SGHAT and FQNNGV. The germline V and J ends were trimmed by 5 bases and 4 bases, with 8 bases remaining between them. This CDR3 is CASSRDGETQYF. The CDR3 DNA follows: TGTGCCAGCAGCCGAGACGGAGAGACCCAGTACTTC.

The chain joins TRBV12-3 or TRBV12-4 to TRBJ2-1; D possibly matches TRBD1 or TRBD2 (5 bases each). The CDR3 runs 15 residues. With 4 bases removed from V and 3 bases from J, the gap between germline ends came to 13 bases. CDR3 protein: CASSSPGPSYNEQFF. The CDR3 nucleotides are TGTGCCAGCAGTTCCCCGGGACCGAGCTACAATGAGCAGTTCTTC.

About this clonotype itself: A much more abundant neighbour one base away suggests this may be a read error. The chain is built from TRBV5-1 and TRBJ2-1, with 13 positions matching TRBD2. The germline V gene has CDR1 SGHRS and CDR2 YFSETQ. This CDR3 has 15 residues. CDR3 sequence reads: CAGSPGLAGVNEQFF. As DNA, the CDR3 is TGCGCCGGCAGCCCCGGACTAGCGGGAGTGAATGAGCAGTTCTTC.

This chain connects TRBV6-2 or TRBV6-3 to TRBJ2-1, with 9 bases that match TRBD2. V lost 6 bases, J lost 9 bases, and 9 bases stayed unmatched. This CDR3 region has 14 residues. Germline V gives CDR1 MNHEY, CDR2 SVGEGT. CDR3 in amino acids: CASSHRGLAVEQFF. The DNA of the CDR3 is TGTGCCAGCAGCCACCGGGGACTAGCAGTTGAGCAGTTCTTC.

The table lists this clonotype with a few counts. The V and J genes are TRBV24-1 and TRBJ2-3; 7 bases fit TRBD2. The V segment lost 5 bases and the J segment 1 base; nucleotides outside the gene matches: 5. In germline, CDR1 is KGHDR, CDR2 SFDVKD. The CDR3 is 15 amino acids. CDR3: CATSGVGRRTDTQYF. The CDR3 nucleotides read TGTGCCACCAGTGGAGTCGGGAGGCGCACAGATACGCAGTATTTT.

The chain uses TRBV30 and TRBJ2-1; 7 bases align to TRBD2. This CDR3 contains 13 residues. The germline CDR1 and CDR2 sequences are GTSNPN and SVGIG (reference sequence). J gave up 4 bases and V 3 bases, and 3 bases lay outside the gene matches. CDR3 amino acids: CAWSRDYYNEQFF. CDR3 nucleotides: TGTGCCTGGAGCCGGGACTATTACAATGAGCAGTTCTTC.

The genes are TRBV9 and TRBJ2-7, with D perhaps matching TRBD2 (6 bases). Germline CDR1 is SGDLS and CDR2 is YYNGEE. Deletions cut 0 bases from V and 1 base from J, with 8 bases between. The CDR3 sequence is 14 residues long. This chain's CDR3 is CASSVGDFSYEQYF. CDR3 sequence (DNA): TGTGCCAGCAGCGTAGGGGACTTTTCCTACGAGCAGTACTTC.

The J gene is TRBJ2-5, the V gene TRBV29-1; TRBD1 is a possible D gene (6 bases). Germline-derived CDR1 and CDR2 are SQVTM and ANQGSEA. The V end lost 4 bases, the J end lost 2 bases, and 11 bases lay between the germline ends. The CDR3 is 13 residues long. CDR3 region: CSVVAQGQETQYF. The CDR3 bases are TGCAGCGTTGTAGCGCAGGGGCAAGAGACCCAGTACTTC.

The chain links TRBV2 to TRBJ2-4, with D unresolved. From germline, CDR1 is SNHLY and CDR2 FYNNEI. The CDR3 has 14 residues. V was cut by 5 bases and J by 0 bases, with 8 bases left in between. The CDR3: CASSQNLAKNIQYF. In DNA form, the CDR3 reads TGTGCCAGCAGTCAAAATCTAGCCAAAAACATTCAGTACTTC.

Note on this clonotype: A single base separates this from a much larger clone, so it may be a read error. V and J are TRBV4-2 and TRBJ2-4, with a possible D match to TRBD2 (5 bases). The J call is uncertain, as TRBJ2-5 better fits the DNA end. This CDR3 is 15 amino acids long. Germline-derived CDR1 and CDR2 are LGHNA and YNFKEQ. CDR3 bases: TGTCCCAGCAGCCAAGCGGCGGTAGTGGAGGAGACCCAGTACTTC. Protein: CPSSQAAVVEETQYF.

This clonotype has only a few counts. V usage is TRBV10-3 and J usage is TRBJ2-3; TRBD1 is a possible D gene (5 bases). The CDR3 is made up of 15 amino acids. Trimming left V 2 bases short and J 3 bases short, with 12 bases between. CDR1 and CDR2 (germline): ENHRY, SYGVKD. The CDR3 spells CAISENQGSTDTQYF. The CDR3 DNA reads TGTGCCATCAGTGAGAATCAGGGCAGTACAGATACGCAGTATTTT.

A note on this clonotype: The germline gene is not matched at one end of the junction; a read error may be the cause. V gene TRBV7-9 combines with J gene TRBJ1-2; D is uncertain. Germline CDR1 reads SEHNR; CDR2 reads FQNEAQ (reference sequence). The CDR3 runs 12 residues. The CDR3 DNA sequence: TGTGCCAGCAGCTTAGGGTTGCGTGGCCACACCTTC. This gives the protein CASSLGLRGHTF.

The rearrangement links TRBV7-2 to TRBJ2-5, with a tentative D call TRBD1 (6 bases). This CDR3 contains 13 residues. V lost 6 bases and J lost 11, with 19 bases in between. Germline V gene data show CDR1 as SGHTA and CDR2 as FQGNSA. DNA for the CDR3: TGTGCCAGCAGGTCCGGGACAACTGCTCGGCAGTACTTC. Encoded protein: CASRSGTTARQYF.

The chain carries TRBV4-2 and TRBJ2-1; 14 bases are a match to TRBD2. Germline-derived CDR1 and CDR2 are LGHNA and YNFKEQ. The CDR3 contains 18 residues. J was trimmed by 9 bases and V by 2 bases; bases with no gene match: 12. The CDR3 reads CASSQKAGLAGVKGEQFF. CDR3 coding DNA: TGTGCCAGCAGCCAAAAAGCGGGACTAGCGGGAGTTAAAGGTGAGCAGTTCTTC.

The chain uses TRBV6-4 and TRBJ2-1; D may be TRBD2 (5 bases). Germline CDR1 is MRHNA and CDR2 is SNTAGT. CDR3 size: 16 residues. Trimming took off 5 bases at V and 7 bases at J, with 21 bases between the two ends. CDR3 sequence reads: CASSPLGVLKKNEQFF. The CDR3 nucleotides are TGTGCCAGCAGTCCCCTCGGGGTGCTAAAGAAAAATGAGCAGTTCTTC.

This clonotype was picked up one time. The chain employs TRBV11-2 and TRBJ2-5; TRBD2 matches at 7 bases. Germline V gene sequence: CDR1 SGHAT, CDR2 FQNNGV. There are 15 residues in the CDR3. After removal of 2 bases from V and 4 bases from J, the junction contained 7 bases not matched to a gene. In DNA form, the CDR3 reads TGTGCCAGCAGCTTATTGGGGGGGAGGGTAGAGACCCAGTACTTC. Protein product: CASSLLGGRVETQYF.